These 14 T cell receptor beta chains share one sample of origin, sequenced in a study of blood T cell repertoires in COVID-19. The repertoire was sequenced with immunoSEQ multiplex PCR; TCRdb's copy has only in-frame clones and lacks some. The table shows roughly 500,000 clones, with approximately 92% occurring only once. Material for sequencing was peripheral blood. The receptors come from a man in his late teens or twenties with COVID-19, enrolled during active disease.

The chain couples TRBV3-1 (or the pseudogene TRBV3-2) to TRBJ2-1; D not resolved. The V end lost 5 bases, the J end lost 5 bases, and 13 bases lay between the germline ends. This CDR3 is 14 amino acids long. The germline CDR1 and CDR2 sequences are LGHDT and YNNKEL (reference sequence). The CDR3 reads CASSALTRNNEQFF. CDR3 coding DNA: TGTGCCAGCAGCGCACTTACTCGTAACAATGAGCAGTTCTTC.

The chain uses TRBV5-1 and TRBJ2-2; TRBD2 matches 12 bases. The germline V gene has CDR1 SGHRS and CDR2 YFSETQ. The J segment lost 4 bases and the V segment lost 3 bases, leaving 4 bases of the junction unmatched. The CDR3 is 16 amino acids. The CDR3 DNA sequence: TGCGCCAGCAGCTCCGGACTAGCGGGACCCACCGGGGAGCTGTTTTTT. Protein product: CASSSGLAGPTGELFF.

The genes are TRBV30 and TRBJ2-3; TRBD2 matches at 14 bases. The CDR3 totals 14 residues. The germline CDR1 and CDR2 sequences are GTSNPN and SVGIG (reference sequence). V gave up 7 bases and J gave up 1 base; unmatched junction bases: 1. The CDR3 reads CASGLAGGTDTQYF. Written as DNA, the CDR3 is TGTGCCTCGGGACTAGCGGGAGGCACAGATACGCAGTATTTT.

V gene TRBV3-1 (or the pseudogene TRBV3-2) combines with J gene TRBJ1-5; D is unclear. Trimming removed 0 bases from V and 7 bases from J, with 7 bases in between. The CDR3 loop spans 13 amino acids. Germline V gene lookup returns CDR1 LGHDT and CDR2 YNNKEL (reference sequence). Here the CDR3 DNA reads TGTGCCAGCAGCCAAGAGACGGGGCAGCCCCAGCATTTT. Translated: CASSQETGQPQHF.

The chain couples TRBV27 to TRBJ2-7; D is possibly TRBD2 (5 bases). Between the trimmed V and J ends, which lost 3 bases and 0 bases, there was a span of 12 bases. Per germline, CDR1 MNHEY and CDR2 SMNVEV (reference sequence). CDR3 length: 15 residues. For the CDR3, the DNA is TGTGCCAGCAGTTTCAGCTCGGGAAGCTCCTACGAGCAGTACTTC. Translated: CASSFSSGSSYEQYF.

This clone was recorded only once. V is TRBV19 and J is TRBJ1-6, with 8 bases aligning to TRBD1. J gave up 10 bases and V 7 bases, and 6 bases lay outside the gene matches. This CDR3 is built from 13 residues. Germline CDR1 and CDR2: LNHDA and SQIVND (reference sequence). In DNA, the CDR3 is TGTGCCAGTACCGGACAGGGAGTATCACCCCTCCACTTT. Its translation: CASTGQGVSPLHF.

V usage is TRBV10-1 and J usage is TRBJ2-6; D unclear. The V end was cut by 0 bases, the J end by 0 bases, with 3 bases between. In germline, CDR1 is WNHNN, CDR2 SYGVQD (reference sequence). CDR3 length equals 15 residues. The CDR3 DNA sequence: TGCGCCAGCAGTGAGTCCGGCTCTGGGGCCAACGTCCTGACTTTC. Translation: CASSESGSGANVLTF.

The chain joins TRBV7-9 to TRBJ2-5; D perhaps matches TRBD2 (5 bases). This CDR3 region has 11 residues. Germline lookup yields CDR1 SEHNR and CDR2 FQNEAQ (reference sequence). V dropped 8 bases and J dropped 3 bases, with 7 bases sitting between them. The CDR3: CASVREETQYF. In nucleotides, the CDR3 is TGTGCCAGCGTGAGGGAAGAGACCCAGTACTTC. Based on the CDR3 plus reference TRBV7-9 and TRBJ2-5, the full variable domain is DTGVSQNPRHKITKRGQNVTFRCDPISEHNRLYWYRQTLGQGPEFLTYFQNEAQLEKSRLLSDRFSAERPKGSFSTLEIQRTEQGDSAMYLCASVREETQYFGPGTRLLVL.

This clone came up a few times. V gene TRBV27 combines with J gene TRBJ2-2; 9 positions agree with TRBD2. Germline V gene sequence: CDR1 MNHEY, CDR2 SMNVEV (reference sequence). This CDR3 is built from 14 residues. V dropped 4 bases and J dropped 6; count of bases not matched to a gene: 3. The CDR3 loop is CASSSGLAPGELFF. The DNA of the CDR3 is TGTGCCAGCAGTTCGGGACTAGCCCCCGGGGAGCTGTTTTTT.

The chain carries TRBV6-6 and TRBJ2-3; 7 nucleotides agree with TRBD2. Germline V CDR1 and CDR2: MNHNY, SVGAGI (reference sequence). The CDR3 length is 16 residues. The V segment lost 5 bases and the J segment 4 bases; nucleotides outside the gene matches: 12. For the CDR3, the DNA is TGTGCCAGCAGTGCCCAGGCGGCGGGGGTGTCAGATACGCAGTATTTT. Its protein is CASSAQAAGVSDTQYF.

The CDR3 DNA is TGTGCCAGCACCAGGGAACTAGCGGGAGTTCCTCCCCGTAGCACAGATACGCAGTATTTT. It is translated as CASTRELAGVPPRSTDTQYF. The chain is built from TRBV2 and TRBJ2-3; 11 bases line up with TRBD2. CDR1 and CDR2 (germline): SNHLY, FYNNEI. With V trimmed by 7 bases and J by 0 bases, 18 bases remained unmatched. CDR3 length: 20 amino acids.

DNA of the CDR3: TGCGCCAGCAGCATCCATCTAAGCAATTTAGCGTTCTCCTACAATGAGCAGTTCTTC. This codes for CASSIHLSNLAFSYNEQFF. The chain uses TRBV5-1 and TRBJ2-1; D is perhaps TRBD2 (5 bases). The CDR3 is 19 residues long. Germline V gene data show CDR1 as SGHRS and CDR2 as YFSETQ. V dropped 4 bases and J dropped 0 bases, with 23 bases sitting between them. The entire variable domain, with the rest obtained from reference TRBV5-1 and TRBJ2-1, is as follows: KAGVTQTPRYLIKTRGQQVTLSCSPISGHRSVSWYQQTPGQGLQFLFEYFSETQRNKGNFPGRFSGRQFSNSRSEMNVSTLELGDSALYLCASSIHLSNLAFSYNEQFFGPGTRLTVL.

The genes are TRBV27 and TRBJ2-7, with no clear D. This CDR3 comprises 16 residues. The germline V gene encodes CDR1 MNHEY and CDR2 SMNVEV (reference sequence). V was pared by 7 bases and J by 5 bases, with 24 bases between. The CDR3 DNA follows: TGTGCCAGCAAACAAATGTGGGCCCTCGCTTCCGACGAGCAGTACTTC. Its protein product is CASKQMWALASDEQYF.

The CDR3 DNA reads TGTGCCAGCAGCCTCTTTACAGGGGTAGATGGAAACACCATATATTTT. Encoded protein: CASSLFTGVDGNTIYF. This chain uses TRBV7-9 with TRBJ1-3, with 7 bases aligning to TRBD1. CDR3 length equals 16 residues. Germline-derived CDR1 and CDR2 are SEHNR and FQNEAQ (reference sequence). The J segment lost 3 bases and the V segment lost 5 bases, leaving 10 bases of the junction unmatched.